The 32 T cell receptor beta chains presented below share a single source sample, sequenced in a study of Graves' ophthalmopathy and Graves' hyperthyroidism. The sequenced template was RNA, covering the TCR beta CDR3 region. First-round RT-PCR employed HTBI primers, with a second-round multiplex PCR after it. MiXCR, applied by TCRdb to the multiplex PCR reads, yields one record per CDR3 protein. The sample records hundreds of thousands of distinct CDR3 sequences, roughly two fifths being singletons. The sequencing sample was made of peripheral blood. Every receptor here comes from an adult man with Graves' ophthalmopathy.

To note about this clonotype: This may arise from a read error, as a much more abundant clone is one base away. This chain uses TRBV29-1 with TRBJ2-7; D is ambiguous. CDR1 is SQVTM, CDR2 ANQGSEA, per germline. The CDR3 extends over 11 amino acids. The CDR3 coding sequence is TGCAGTGCTAGGCCCGGTCTCGAGCAGTACTTC. It yields the protein CSARPGLEQYF.

This clonotype has a count of ten or more. The CDR3 coding sequence is TGTGCCAGCAGCGTATCTGGACAGGGAAATTCACCCCTCCACTTT. Translating it yields CASSVSGQGNSPLHF. The V and J genes are TRBV9 and TRBJ1-6, with TRBD1 matching over 8 bases. The V gene end was trimmed by 1 base and the J gene end by 7 bases; junction bases not matched to a gene: 4. CDR3 size: 15 residues. Germline V gives CDR1 SGDLS, CDR2 YYNGEE.

The chain employs TRBV12-3 or TRBV12-4 and TRBJ2-5, with 9 bases matching TRBD1. V dropped 6 bases and J dropped 5; count of bases not matched to a gene: 7. The CDR3 is 14 residues long. The CDR3 sequence: CASRSDRGSETQYF. DNA of the CDR3: TGTGCCAGCAGGTCGGACAGGGGATCGGAGACCCAGTACTTC.

This clonotype was seen a handful of times. V and J are TRBV4-3 and TRBJ2-5, with 7 bases identical to TRBD1. J gave up 3 bases and V 2 bases, and 6 bases lay outside the gene matches. Germline values: CDR1 LGHNA, CDR2 YSLEER. The CDR3 is 15 residues long. CDR3 loop: CASSQTGVGEETQYF. The CDR3 DNA is TGCGCCAGCAGCCAAACAGGGGTCGGCGAAGAGACCCAGTACTTC.

The chain links TRBV25-1 to TRBJ1-5; unclear D gene. The CDR3 loop spans 14 amino acids. Germline V gives CDR1 MGHDK, CDR2 SYGVNS. Trimming took off 7 bases at V and 4 bases at J, with 14 bases between the two ends. The CDR3 loop is CASNRASNNQPQHF. DNA of the CDR3: TGTGCCAGCAACCGGGCCAGCAATAATCAGCCCCAGCATTTT.

The rearrangement links TRBV9 to TRBJ2-7, with 11 bases matching TRBD2. With 4 bases clipped from V and 6 bases from J, the junction kept 9 bases outside the gene matches. This CDR3 is 15 amino acids long. CDR1 and CDR2 from the germline V gene are SGDLS and YYNGEE. Written as DNA, the CDR3 is TGTGCCAGCAGCCCCCGGGGACTAGCGGAGTTCGAGCAGTACTTC. This translates into CASSPRGLAEFEQYF.

The chain links TRBV2 to TRBJ2-5; no reliable D call. V lost 0 bases and J 13 bases, leaving 12 bases between the germline ends. Germline CDR1 SNHLY, CDR2 FYNNEI. This CDR3 is built from 12 residues. CDR3 sequence: CASSEALGARYF. The CDR3 region has the DNA TGTGCCAGCAGTGAAGCTTTGGGTGCGCGGTACTTC.

In its sample, this clonotype was seen a few times. The chain is built from TRBV4-1 and TRBJ2-7; D is possibly TRBD2 (6 bases). CDR1 MGHRA and CDR2 YSYEKL come from the germline V gene. The V gene lost 1 base and the J gene lost 3 bases, with 7 bases spanning the gap. This CDR3 has 13 amino acids. Written as DNA, the CDR3 is TGCGCCAGCAGCCAAGGACTAGGCTACGAGCAGTACTTC. Residues: CASSQGLGYEQYF.

This sequence joins TRBV7-9 and TRBJ2-5, with D possibly matching TRBD1 (5 bases). Germline V gene sequence: CDR1 SEHNR, CDR2 FQNEAQ (reference sequence). The CDR3 is made up of 16 amino acids. The V and J ends lost 5 bases and 4 bases respectively, with 20 bases between them. The CDR3 DNA sequence: TGTGCCAGCAGCCCTGGCCAGGGAAGGATAGGAGAGACCCAGTACTTC. It specifies CASSPGQGRIGETQYF.

The J gene is TRBJ1-6, the V gene TRBV9, with D tentatively TRBD1 (5 bases). CDR3 size: 15 residues. Germline assignment: CDR1 SGDLS and CDR2 YYNGEE. V was trimmed by 6 bases and J by 3 bases, leaving 13 bases between them. Written as DNA, the CDR3 is TGTGCCAGCACCGGGGGAGCTAACTATAATTCACCCCTCCACTTT. This sequence encodes CASTGGANYNSPLHF. The complete variable domain, with remaining parts taken from reference TRBV9 and TRBJ1-6, reads DSGVTQTPKHLITATGQRVTLRCSPRSGDLSVYWYQQSLDQGLQFLIQYYNGEERAKGNILERFSAQQFPDLHSELNLSSLELGDSALYFCASTGGANYNSPLHFGNGTRLTVT.

About this clonotype itself: Because it lacks the conserved phenylalanine or tryptophan at the end, this CDR3 is likely a read error. It is unclear where the CDR3 begins or ends on the DNA, so no DNA is shown, and the CDR3 is as TCRdb lists it. The rearrangement joins TRBV5-1 to TRBJ2-5; no check of the table's D call, TRBD1, against the DNA was made. The CDR3 totals 10 residues, both ends included. CDR1 is SGHRS and CDR2 is YFSETQ in the germline V gene. This CDR3 is CASSPGTPNT.

Of note for this clonotype: Given a much more abundant clone one base away, this may be a read error. Lacking the conserved final phenylalanine or tryptophan, this CDR3 likely reflects a read error. CDR3 sequence (DNA): TGCGCCAGCAGCTTGGTTCCGGAGTCCTACGAGCAGTACCTC. As protein: CASSLVPESYEQYL. The chain links TRBV5-1 to TRBJ2-7; no clear D gene. The CDR3 contains 14 residues. Per germline, CDR1 SGHRS and CDR2 YFSETQ. The V end lost 0 bases, the J end lost 1 base, and 8 bases lay between the germline ends.

The CDR3 loop reads CSAIEKRDRYNSPLHF. The CDR3 DNA follows: TGCAGTGCTATCGAGAAGAGGGATCGGTATAATTCACCCCTCCACTTT. The chain employs TRBV20-1 and TRBJ1-6; no definite D call. Trimming removed 4 bases at V and 4 bases at J, with 17 bases between. Germline-derived CDR1 and CDR2 are DFQATT and SNEGSKA (reference sequence). This CDR3 has 16 amino acids.

The chain is built from TRBV9 and TRBJ1-4, with D tentatively TRBD1 (5 bases). V lost 2 bases and J lost 8, with 10 bases in between. The CDR3 is 13 residues long. Germline V gene sequence: CDR1 SGDLS, CDR2 YYNGEE. The CDR3 DNA reads TGTGCCAGCAGCGTCTCAAAGGGGGAAAAACTGTTTTTT. Translating it yields CASSVSKGEKLFF.

The chain links TRBV5-5 to TRBJ2-5; D is uncertain. Germline V gene data show CDR1 as SGHKS and CDR2 as YYEKEE (reference sequence). The CDR3 runs 15 residues. Between the trimmed V and J ends, which lost 2 bases and 1 base, there was a span of 12 bases. The CDR3 reads CASSLGVGVQETQYF. The CDR3 coding sequence is TGTGCCAGCAGCTTAGGAGTAGGCGTCCAAGAGACCCAGTACTTC.

This clonotype has at least ten counts. V and J are TRBV5-4 and TRBJ2-5; D unresolved. CDR1 is SGHNT and CDR2 is YYREEE in the germline V gene (reference sequence). This CDR3 is built from 13 residues. V lost 3 bases and J lost 7, with 13 bases in between. CDR3 coding DNA: TGTGCCAGCAGCTCTCCTACGAACGGGACCCAGTACTTC. It translates to CASSSPTNGTQYF.

This clonotype was detected ten times or more. V gene TRBV12-3 or TRBV12-4 combines with J gene TRBJ1-4; TRBD1 aligns across 7 bases. J lost 7 bases, V lost 7 bases, and 9 bases had no gene match. This CDR3 is built from 14 residues. The CDR3 sequence is CASTLRGDSEKLFF. The CDR3 nucleotides are TGTGCCAGCACTCTACGGGGGGACAGTGAAAAACTGTTTTTT.

The chain links TRBV3-1 to TRBJ2-6, with no clear D. This CDR3 spans 16 amino acids. Trimming removed 0 bases from V and 0 bases from J, with 6 bases in between. Germline V CDR1 and CDR2: LGHDT, YNNKEL (reference sequence). CDR3: CASSQDGYSGANVLTF. For the CDR3, the DNA is TGTGCCAGCAGCCAAGACGGATACTCTGGGGCCAACGTCCTGACTTTC.

This clonotype was found a few times. The chain carries TRBV6-6 and TRBJ1-1, with D uncertain. The CDR3 has 15 amino acids. V lost 4 bases and J 1 base, leaving 13 bases between the germline ends. In germline, CDR1 is MNHNY, CDR2 SVGAGI (reference sequence). The CDR3 region is CASSSAQSGNTEAFF. CDR3 coding DNA: TGTGCCAGCAGTTCCGCCCAAAGCGGGAACACTGAAGCTTTCTTT.

This clonotype was recorded many times. This chain connects TRBV7-9 to TRBJ2-7; 9 positions match TRBD1. Germline CDR1 reads SEHNR; CDR2 reads FQNEAQ (reference sequence). V was pared by 6 bases and J by 2 bases, with 11 bases of the junction left unmatched. The CDR3 covers 16 residues. The CDR3 loop is CASRPQPRQGAYEQYF. The CDR3 DNA reads as TGTGCCAGCAGACCTCAACCTCGACAGGGGGCCTACGAGCAGTACTTC.

This clonotype was found a few times. The rearrangement uses TRBV9 and TRBJ1-6; D gene unclear. CDR1 SGDLS and CDR2 YYNGEE come from the germline V gene. CDR3 size: 10 residues. Trimming removed 1 base from V and 10 bases from J, with 0 bases in between. The CDR3: CASSVSPLHF. The CDR3 bases are TGTGCCAGCAGCGTATCACCCCTCCACTTT.

Comment on this clonotype: A much more abundant neighbour one base away suggests this may be a read error. This chain links TRBV6-6 with TRBJ2-2; 9 bases align to TRBD2. Germline lookup yields CDR1 MNHNY and CDR2 SVGAGI (reference sequence). This CDR3 is 14 amino acids long. The CDR3 bases are TGTGCCAGCAGGACTAGCGGTTACACCGGGGAGCTGCTTTTT. Translation gives CASRTSGYTGELLF.

This clonotype appeared a few times. The chain carries TRBV4-1 and TRBJ1-1, with D unresolved. The V end was cut by 3 bases, the J end by 4 bases, with 9 bases between. CDR1 is MGHRA and CDR2 is YSYEKL in the germline V gene. CDR3 length equals 13 residues. CDR3 sequence reads: CASSHTTITEAFF. Here the CDR3 DNA reads TGCGCCAGCAGCCATACAACGATCACTGAAGCTTTCTTT.

As DNA, the CDR3 is TGCGCCAGCAGTGCCCGACAGGGGTCCAATGAGCAGTTCTTC. Translated, it gives CASSARQGSNEQFF. V and J are TRBV10-1 and TRBJ2-1, with TRBD1 matching over 8 bases. With 4 bases clipped from V and 6 bases from J, the junction kept 5 bases outside the gene matches. CDR1 is WNHNN and CDR2 is SYGVQD in the germline V gene (reference sequence). The CDR3 is 14 residues long.

This chain connects TRBV5-4 to TRBJ2-5; D is perhaps TRBD1 or TRBD2 (6 bases each). This CDR3 is built from 16 residues. V lost 1 base to trimming and J lost 5 bases, with 18 bases between them. Looked up from germline, CDR1 is SGHNT and CDR2 is YYREEE (reference sequence). This CDR3 reads CASSLPTGGVGETQYF. CDR3 nucleotides: TGTGCCAGCAGCTTGCCGACAGGAGGGGTCGGGGAGACCCAGTACTTC.

J is TRBJ2-5 and V is TRBV10-3; 8 nucleotides line up with TRBD1. CDR3 length: 13 amino acids. With V trimmed by 6 bases and J by 5 bases, 5 bases remained unmatched. The V gene's germline CDR1 is ENHRY and CDR2 SYGVKD. The CDR3: CAIRGTGVETQYF. CDR3 bases: TGTGCCATCAGAGGGACAGGAGTGGAGACCCAGTACTTC.

This clonotype was detected many times. This CDR3 is CASSGYGQAGSYEQYF. The CDR3, as DNA: TGTGCCAGCAGTGGGTACGGACAGGCGGGCTCCTACGAGCAGTACTTC. The V and J genes are TRBV25-1 and TRBJ2-7; TRBD1 matches 7 bases. The CDR3 contains 16 residues. From germline, CDR1 is MGHDK and CDR2 SYGVNS. Trimming cost V 4 bases and J 0 bases; bases outside gene matches: 9.

The genes are TRBV7-9 and TRBJ1-2, with 11 bases identical to TRBD1. This CDR3 comprises 18 residues. Germline CDR1 reads SEHNR; CDR2 reads FQNEAQ (reference sequence). Trimming at V came to 5 bases and at J to 3 bases, leaving 14 bases not matched to a gene. The CDR3 region has the DNA TGTGCCAGCAGCGTTGAAGGGGGATCGGGACAGGGGGACTATGGCTACACCTTC. Residues: CASSVEGGSGQGDYGYTF.

This clonotype was seen at least ten times. The chain carries TRBV6-6 and TRBJ1-4, with unresolved D. There are 15 residues in the CDR3. Per germline, CDR1 MNHNY and CDR2 SVGAGI (reference sequence). With 5 bases removed from V and 0 bases from J, the gap between germline ends came to 10 bases. The CDR3 DNA sequence: TGTGCCAGCAGTAGGACCAGTACAACTAATGAAAAACTGTTTTTT. It encodes CASSRTSTTNEKLFF.

The gene calls are TRBV29-1 and TRBJ1-1, with D maybe TRBD1 (6 bases). The germline V and J ends were trimmed by 6 bases and 5 bases, with 16 bases remaining between them. This CDR3 has 13 residues. The V gene's germline CDR1 is SQVTM and CDR2 ANQGSEA. CDR3 in DNA: TGCAGCGTCGGGGGGCGATTGCGGACTGAAGCTTTCTTT. It is translated as CSVGGRLRTEAFF. The full variable domain, with the rest looked up from reference TRBV29-1 and TRBJ1-1, is SAVISQKPSRDICQRGTSLTIQCQVDSQVTMMFWYRQQPGQSLTLIATANQGSEATYESGFVIDKFPISRPNLTFSTLTVSNMSPEDSSIYLCSVGGRLRTEAFFGQGTRLTVV.

This sequence joins TRBV29-1 and TRBJ2-7, with 7 bases matching TRBD2. Trimming removed 8 bases from V and 5 bases from J; junction bases left unmatched: 9. Germline values: CDR1 SQVTM, CDR2 ANQGSEA. The CDR3 runs 12 residues. The CDR3 here is CSRAGRGDEQYF. DNA of the CDR3: TGCAGCAGAGCGGGACGGGGGGACGAGCAGTACTTC.

This clonotype was seen a single time. Mismatch with germline at one junction end may stem from a read error. This chain connects TRBV10-3 to TRBJ2-2; possible D gene TRBD2, 5 bases. Germline CDR1 ENHRY, CDR2 SYGVKD. This CDR3 is built from 17 residues. This chain's CDR3 is CASSVSDAFQEAGELFF. The CDR3 DNA follows: TGTGCCAGCAGTGTGTCAGACGCCTTTCAGGAGGCCGGGGAGCTGTTTTTT.